The clone carrying this T cell receptor (beta chain) was detected many times. Its antigen is not known. These data originate in a study of identical twins. General observations from the study: Conclusions were based on cross-sectional statistical analysis, without following the same donors. A partial confounding effect on zero-insertion analyses could come from invariant MAIT and iNKT cells. For cord blood, abundant beta clonotypes had fewer insertions, unlike memory repertoires, which showed none.

Germline CDR1 and CDR2: DFQATT and SNEGSKA (reference sequence). CDR3 length equals 13 residues. Trimming removed 4 bases from V and 0 bases from J, with 8 bases in between. TCRdb re-called the 5' RACE reads through MiXCR, storing one row per CDR3 protein. Of 1.5 million to 2 million distinct CDR3 sequences listed, less than 35% are singletons. This receptor was obtained from a newborn girl in good health. What was sequenced was cord blood. This chain joins TRBV20-1 and TRBJ2-3; D unclear. As DNA, the CDR3 is TGCAGTGCTATCGGCTCGAGCACAGATACGCAGTATTTT. This translates into CSAIGSSTDTQYF.